Each of the 2 T cell receptor beta chains below was sequenced from the same sample in a study of blood T cell repertoires in COVID-19. TCRdb keeps only in-frame clones here, not all; method: immunoSEQ multiplex PCR. The sample shows tens of thousands of clones, approximately 89% of them seen only once. What was sequenced was peripheral blood. Receptor source: a human donor with acute or convalescent COVID-19. The donor label of this sample is uncertain.

The chain employs TRBV30 and TRBJ1-3, with a weak D call TRBD1 (5 bases). The CDR3 sequence is 16 residues long. The germline V and J ends were trimmed by 4 bases and 5 bases, with 21 bases remaining between them. Germline CDR1 and CDR2: GTSNPN and SVGIG (reference sequence). The CDR3 nucleotides read TGTGCCTGGACCCCTCACGACCAGGGCGGACGAAACACCATATATTTT. Translation gives CAWTPHDQGGRNTIYF.

This chain uses TRBV5-1 with TRBJ2-3; the D is unclear. The germline CDR1 and CDR2 sequences are SGHRS and YFSETQ. V was pared by 2 bases and J by 2 bases, with 6 bases between. This CDR3 region has 13 residues. The DNA for the CDR3 is TGCGCCAGCAGCTTTCAGTTCACAGATACGCAGTATTTT. This gives the protein CASSFQFTDTQYF.